A selection of T cell receptor beta chains follows, all from one sample in a study of blood T cells in healthy people across ages. MiXCR was run by TCRdb on the 5' RACE reads, yielding one entry per CDR3 protein. This table has 540,000 or so distinct CDR3 sequences, 27% appearing once. The specimen was blood. All receptors come from a woman in her 70s in good health. CDR3s leave out the opening cysteine and the closing phenylalanine or tryptophan. D genes are given only for firm matches.

V gene: TRBV7-2; D gene: -; J gene: TRBJ2-7; CDR3 protein: ASSSTRHYEQY
V gene: TRBV20-1; D gene: -; J gene: TRBJ1-3; CDR3 protein: SARKPQVQPPYSGNTIY
V gene: TRBV5-4; D gene: -; J gene: TRBJ2-5; CDR3 protein: ASSHSGTQETQY
V gene: TRBV20-1; D gene: -; J gene: TRBJ1-5; CDR3 protein: SGRGMGNQPQH
V gene: TRBV6-5; D gene: TRBD1; J gene: TRBJ1-2; CDR3 protein: ASSSRQGGYT
V gene: TRBV5-1; D gene: -; J gene: TRBJ2-2; CDR3 protein: ASNFGPGTGELF
V gene: TRBV6-5; D gene: -; J gene: TRBJ2-7; CDR3 protein: AISAGHGYYEQY
V gene: TRBV6-6; D gene: -; J gene: TRBJ2-4; CDR3 protein: ASEGNKEANIQY
V gene: TRBV3-1; D gene: -; J gene: -; CDR3 protein: ASSQEVKDSLDEQF
V gene: TRBV20-1; D gene: -; J gene: TRBJ2-1; CDR3 protein: SARDRRRGNNEQF
V gene: TRBV20-1; D gene: -; J gene: TRBJ1-2; CDR3 protein: SASYEGAAGYT
V gene: TRBV4-3; D gene: -; J gene: TRBJ2-5; CDR3 protein: ASSTRQSPQETQY
V gene: TRBV27; D gene: -; J gene: TRBJ1-5; CDR3 protein: ASSKQRSNQPQH
V gene: TRBV27; D gene: -; J gene: TRBJ1-1; CDR3 protein: TSSSPRCGSTEAF
V gene: TRBV9; D gene: TRBD1; J gene: TRBJ1-2; CDR3 protein: ASSDGQAANYGYT
V gene: TRBV20-1; D gene: -; J gene: TRBJ2-5; CDR3 protein: SARLGSVIETQY
V gene: TRBV20-1; D gene: -; J gene: TRBJ1-5; CDR3 protein: SAEAPNSGNQPQH